This T cell receptor (beta chain) appears in the sequencing data of a study of cytomegalovirus exposure and HLA in healthy donors. Study-wide findings and caveats: Trimming of TCR beta V- and J-genes showed a link, identified in a later analysis, to a missense DCLRE1C variant. Serostatus for CMV was the only available immune exposure information.

About this clone itself: The antigen remains unidentified.

The PCR ran on 60 Vbeta and 13 Jbeta primers. Assay: immunoSEQ multiplex PCR; the TCRdb copy retains only in-frame clones and omits some. The table includes about 160,000 clones, about four fifths detected once. Regarding donors, all were healthy bone marrow donors. Each donor was nominally healthy when sampled (though unrecorded immune exposures were likely). Sequenced input: PBMCs. This sequence was found in a young man in good health and CMV-seronegative.

The CDR3, as DNA: TGTGCCAGCAGCTCTCTCTGGGACAGGGGCACAGATACGCAGTATTTT. It codes for CASSSLWDRGTDTQYF. The chain carries TRBV5-6 and TRBJ2-3, with 9 positions matching TRBD1. Trimming removed 3 bases from V and 1 base from J; junction bases left unmatched: 6. The CDR3 contains 16 residues. Germline V gene data show CDR1 as SGHDT and CDR2 as YYEEEE.